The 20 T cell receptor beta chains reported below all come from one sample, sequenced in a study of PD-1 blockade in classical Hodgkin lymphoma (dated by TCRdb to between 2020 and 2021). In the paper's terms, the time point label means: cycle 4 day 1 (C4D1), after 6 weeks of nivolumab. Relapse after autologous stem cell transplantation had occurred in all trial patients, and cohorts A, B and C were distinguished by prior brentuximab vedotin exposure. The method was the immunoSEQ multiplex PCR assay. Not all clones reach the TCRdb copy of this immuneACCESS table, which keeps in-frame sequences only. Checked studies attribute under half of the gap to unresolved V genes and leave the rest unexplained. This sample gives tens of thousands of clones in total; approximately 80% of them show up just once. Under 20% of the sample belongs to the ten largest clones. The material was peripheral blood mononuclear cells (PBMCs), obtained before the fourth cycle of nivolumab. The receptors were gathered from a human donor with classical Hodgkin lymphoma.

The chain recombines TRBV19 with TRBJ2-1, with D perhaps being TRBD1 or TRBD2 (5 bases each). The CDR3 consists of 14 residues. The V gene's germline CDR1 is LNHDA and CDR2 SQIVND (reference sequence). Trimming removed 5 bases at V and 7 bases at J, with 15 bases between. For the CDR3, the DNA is TGTGCCAGTAGTCCGGGACCCCCAGGGAATGAGCAGTTCTTC. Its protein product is CASSPGPPGNEQFF.

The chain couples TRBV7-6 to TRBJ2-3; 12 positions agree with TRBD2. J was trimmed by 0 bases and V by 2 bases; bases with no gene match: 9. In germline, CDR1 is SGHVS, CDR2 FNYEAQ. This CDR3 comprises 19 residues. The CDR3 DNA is TGTGCCAGCAGCTTACAAAGGACTAGCGGGGTCCGAAGCACAGATACGCAGTATTTT. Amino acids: CASSLQRTSGVRSTDTQYF. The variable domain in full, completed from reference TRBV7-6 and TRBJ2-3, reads GAGVSQSPRYKVTKRGQDVALRCDPISGHVSLYWYRQALGQGPEFLTYFNYEAQQDKSGLPNDRFSAERPEGSISTLTIQRTEQRDSAMYRCASSLQRTSGVRSTDTQYFGPGTRLTVL.

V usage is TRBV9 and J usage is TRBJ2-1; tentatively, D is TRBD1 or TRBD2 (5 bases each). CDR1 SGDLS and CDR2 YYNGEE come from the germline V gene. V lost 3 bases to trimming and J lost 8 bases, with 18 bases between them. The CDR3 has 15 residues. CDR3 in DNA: TGTGCCAGCAGCGGGGGAGAGGGGTCCTGGGATGAGCAGTTCTTC. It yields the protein CASSGGEGSWDEQFF.

CDR3 sequence: CAISEFLAEAFF. The CDR3 DNA reads as TGTGCCATCAGTGAATTCTTAGCAGAAGCTTTCTTT. The chain employs TRBV10-3 and TRBJ1-1; D uncertain. Per germline, CDR1 ENHRY and CDR2 SYGVKD. CDR3 length: 12 residues. The V end lost 3 bases, the J end lost 8 bases, and 10 bases lay between the germline ends.

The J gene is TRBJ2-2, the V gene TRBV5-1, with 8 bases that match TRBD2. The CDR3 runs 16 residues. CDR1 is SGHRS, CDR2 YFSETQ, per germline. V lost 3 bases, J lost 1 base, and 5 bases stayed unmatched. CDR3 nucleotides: TGCGCCAGCAGCTCGGCGACTAGCGTGAACACCGGGGAGCTGTTTTTT. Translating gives CASSSATSVNTGELFF.

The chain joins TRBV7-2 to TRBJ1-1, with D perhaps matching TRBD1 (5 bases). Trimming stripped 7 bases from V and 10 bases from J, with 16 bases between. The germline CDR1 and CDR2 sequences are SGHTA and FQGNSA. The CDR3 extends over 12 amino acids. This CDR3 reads CASTPGGGRAFF. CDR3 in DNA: TGTGCCAGCACCCCGGGGGGGGGAAGAGCTTTCTTT.

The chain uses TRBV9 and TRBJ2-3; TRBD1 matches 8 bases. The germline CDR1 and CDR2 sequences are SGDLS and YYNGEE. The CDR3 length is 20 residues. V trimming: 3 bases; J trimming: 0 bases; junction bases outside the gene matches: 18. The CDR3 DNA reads TGTGCCAGCAGCGCATCTCGCAGTAGACAGGGGCCGCGGAGCACAGATACGCAGTATTTT. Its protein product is CASSASRSRQGPRSTDTQYF.

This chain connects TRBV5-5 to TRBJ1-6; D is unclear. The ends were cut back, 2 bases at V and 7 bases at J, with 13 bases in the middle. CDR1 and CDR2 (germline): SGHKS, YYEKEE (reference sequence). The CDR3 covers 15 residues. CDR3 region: CASSFLAMINSPLHF. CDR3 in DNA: TGTGCCAGCAGCTTTCTAGCGATGATAAATTCACCCCTCCACTTT.

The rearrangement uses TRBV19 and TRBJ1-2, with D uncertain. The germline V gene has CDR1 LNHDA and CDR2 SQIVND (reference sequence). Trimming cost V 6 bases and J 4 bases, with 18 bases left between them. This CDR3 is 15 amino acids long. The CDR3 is CASSPGPGYIYGYTF. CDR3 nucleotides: TGTGCCAGTAGCCCCGGACCCGGCTACATCTATGGCTACACCTTC.

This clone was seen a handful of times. CDR3 residues: CASSPGAGMTEKLFF. For the CDR3, the DNA is TGTGCCAGCAGCCCTGGGGCAGGGATGACTGAAAAACTGTTTTTT. The chain couples TRBV11-1 to TRBJ1-4, with a tentative D call TRBD1 (5 bases). Germline CDR1 and CDR2: SGHAT and FQDESV (reference sequence). V lost 5 bases, J lost 7 bases, and 17 bases lay in between. The CDR3 covers 15 residues.

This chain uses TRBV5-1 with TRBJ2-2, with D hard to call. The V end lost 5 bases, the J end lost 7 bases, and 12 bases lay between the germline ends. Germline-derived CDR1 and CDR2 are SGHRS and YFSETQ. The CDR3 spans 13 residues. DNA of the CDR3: TGCGCCAGCAGACGCTCCCTGGACGGGGAGCTGTTTTTT. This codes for CASRRSLDGELFF.

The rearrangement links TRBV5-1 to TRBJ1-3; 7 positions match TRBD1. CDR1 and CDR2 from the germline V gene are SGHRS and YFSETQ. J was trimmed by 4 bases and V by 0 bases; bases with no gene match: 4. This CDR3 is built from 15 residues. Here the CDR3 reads CASSLDTGAGNTIYF. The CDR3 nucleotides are TGCGCCAGCAGCTTGGACACAGGGGCAGGAAACACCATATATTTT.

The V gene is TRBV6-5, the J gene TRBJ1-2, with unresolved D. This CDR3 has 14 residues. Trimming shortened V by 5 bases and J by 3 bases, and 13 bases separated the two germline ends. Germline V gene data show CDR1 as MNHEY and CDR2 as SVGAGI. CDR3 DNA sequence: TGTGCCAGCAGTCCATATAGGGATCACTATGGCTACACCTTC. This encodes CASSPYRDHYGYTF.

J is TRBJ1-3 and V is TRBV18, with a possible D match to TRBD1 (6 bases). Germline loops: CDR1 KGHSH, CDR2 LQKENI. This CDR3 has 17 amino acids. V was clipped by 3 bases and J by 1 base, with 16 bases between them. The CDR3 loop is CASSPPSTGMSGNTIYF. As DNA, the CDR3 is TGTGCCAGCTCACCGCCCTCTACAGGGATGTCTGGAAACACCATATATTTT.

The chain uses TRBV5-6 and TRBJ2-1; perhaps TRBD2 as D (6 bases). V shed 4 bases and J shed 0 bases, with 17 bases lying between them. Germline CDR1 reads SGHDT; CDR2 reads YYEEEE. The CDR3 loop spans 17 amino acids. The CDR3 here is CASSAAGGLGSYNEQFF. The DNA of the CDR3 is TGTGCCAGCAGCGCTGCTGGAGGGCTTGGCTCCTACAATGAGCAGTTCTTC. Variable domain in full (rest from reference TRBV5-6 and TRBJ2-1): DAGVTQSPTHLIKTRGQQVTLRCSPKSGHDTVSWYQQALGQGPQFIFQYYEEEERQRGNFPDRFSGHQFPNYSSELNVNALLLGDSALYLCASSAAGGLGSYNEQFFGPGTRLTVL.

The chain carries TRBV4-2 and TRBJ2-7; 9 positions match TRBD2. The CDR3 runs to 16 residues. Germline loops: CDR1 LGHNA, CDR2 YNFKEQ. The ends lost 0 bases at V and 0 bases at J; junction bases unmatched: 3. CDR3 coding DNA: TGTGCCAGCAGCCAAGACAAACTAGCGGGCTCCTACGAGCAGTACTTC. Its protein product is CASSQDKLAGSYEQYF.

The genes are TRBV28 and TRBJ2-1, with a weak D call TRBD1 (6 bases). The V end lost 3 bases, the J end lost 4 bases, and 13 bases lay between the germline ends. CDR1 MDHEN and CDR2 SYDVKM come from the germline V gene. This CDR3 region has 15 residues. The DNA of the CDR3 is TGTGCCAGCAGTTTGAGGGGGACCTTATACAATGAGCAGTTCTTC. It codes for CASSLRGTLYNEQFF.

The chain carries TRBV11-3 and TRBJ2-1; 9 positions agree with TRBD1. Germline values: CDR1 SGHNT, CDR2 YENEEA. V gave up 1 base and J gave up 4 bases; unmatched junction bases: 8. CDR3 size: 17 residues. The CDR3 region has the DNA TGTGCCAGCAGCTTAGTGAGTCCCGGGACAGGGTACAATGAGCAGTTCTTC. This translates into CASSLVSPGTGYNEQFF. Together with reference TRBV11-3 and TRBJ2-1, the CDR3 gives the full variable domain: EAGVVQSPRYKIIEKKQPVAFWCNPISGHNTLYWYLQNLGQGPELLIRYENEEAVDDSQLPKDRFSAERLKGVDSTLKIQPAELGDSAVYLCASSLVSPGTGYNEQFFGPGTRLTVL.

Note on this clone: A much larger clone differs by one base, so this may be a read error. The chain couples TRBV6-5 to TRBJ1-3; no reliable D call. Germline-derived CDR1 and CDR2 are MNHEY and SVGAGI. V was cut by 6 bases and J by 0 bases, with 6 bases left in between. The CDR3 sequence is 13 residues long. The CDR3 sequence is CASRHLSGNTIYF. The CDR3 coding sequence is TGTGCCAGCAGACACCTCTCTGGAAACACCATATATTTT.

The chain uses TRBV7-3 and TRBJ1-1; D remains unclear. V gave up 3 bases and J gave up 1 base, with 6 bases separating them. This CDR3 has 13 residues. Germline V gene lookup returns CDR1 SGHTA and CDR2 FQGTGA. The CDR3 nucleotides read TGTGCCAGCAGCTTTGGAGCGAACACTGAAGCTTTCTTT. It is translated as CASSFGANTEAFF.